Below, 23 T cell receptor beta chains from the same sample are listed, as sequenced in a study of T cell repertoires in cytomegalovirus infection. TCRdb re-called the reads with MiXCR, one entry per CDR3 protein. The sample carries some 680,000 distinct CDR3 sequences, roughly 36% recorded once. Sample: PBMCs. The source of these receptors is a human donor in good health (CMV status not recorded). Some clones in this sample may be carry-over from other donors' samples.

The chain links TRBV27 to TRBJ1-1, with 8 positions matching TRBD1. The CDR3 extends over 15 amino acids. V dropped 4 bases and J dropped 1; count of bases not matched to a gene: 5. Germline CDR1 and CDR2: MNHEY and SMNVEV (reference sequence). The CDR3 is CASSSPGQGNTEAFF. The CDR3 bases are TGTGCCAGCAGTTCTCCTGGACAGGGGAACACTGAAGCTTTCTTT.

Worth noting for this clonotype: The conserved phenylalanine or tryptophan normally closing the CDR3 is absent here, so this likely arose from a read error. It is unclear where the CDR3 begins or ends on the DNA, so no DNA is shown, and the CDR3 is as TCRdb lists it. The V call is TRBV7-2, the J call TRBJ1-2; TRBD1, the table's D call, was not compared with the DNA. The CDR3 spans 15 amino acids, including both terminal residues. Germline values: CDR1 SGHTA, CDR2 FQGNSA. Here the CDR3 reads CASSLDRVLSYGYNL.

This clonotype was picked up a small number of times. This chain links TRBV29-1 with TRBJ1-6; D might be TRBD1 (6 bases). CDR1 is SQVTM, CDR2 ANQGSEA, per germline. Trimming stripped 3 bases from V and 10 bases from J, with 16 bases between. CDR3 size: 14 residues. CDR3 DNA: TGCAGCGTTGATATCAGGGGTAGTGGATCACCCCTCCACTTT. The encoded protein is CSVDIRGSGSPLHF.

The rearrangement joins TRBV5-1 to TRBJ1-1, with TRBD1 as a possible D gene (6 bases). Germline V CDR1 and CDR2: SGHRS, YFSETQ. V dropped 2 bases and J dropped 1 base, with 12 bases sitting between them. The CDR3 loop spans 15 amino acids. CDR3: CASSLRTGTNTEAFF. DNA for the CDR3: TGCGCCAGCAGCTTAAGAACAGGGACGAACACTGAAGCTTTCTTT.

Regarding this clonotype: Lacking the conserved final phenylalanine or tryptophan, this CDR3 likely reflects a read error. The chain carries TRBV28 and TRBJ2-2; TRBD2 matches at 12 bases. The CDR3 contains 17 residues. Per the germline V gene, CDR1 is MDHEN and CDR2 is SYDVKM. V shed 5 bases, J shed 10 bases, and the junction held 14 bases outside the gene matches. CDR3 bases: TGTGCCAGCAGTCAGAGGACTAGCGGGAAACGCCGGGTGGAGCTGTTTTGT. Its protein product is CASSQRTSGKRRVELFC.

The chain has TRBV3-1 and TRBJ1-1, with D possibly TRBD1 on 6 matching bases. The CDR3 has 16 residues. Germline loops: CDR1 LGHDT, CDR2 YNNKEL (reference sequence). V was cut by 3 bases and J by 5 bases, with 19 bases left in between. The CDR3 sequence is CASSQFYRVGGTEAFF. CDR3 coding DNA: TGTGCCAGCAGCCAGTTTTACAGGGTCGGGGGGACTGAAGCTTTCTTT.

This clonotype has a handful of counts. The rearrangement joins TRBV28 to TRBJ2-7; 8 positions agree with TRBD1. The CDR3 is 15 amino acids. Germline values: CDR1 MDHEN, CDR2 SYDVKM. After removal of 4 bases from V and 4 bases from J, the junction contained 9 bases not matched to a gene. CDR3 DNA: TGTGCCAGCAGTTCTCCCCCCACAGGGGGATACGAGCAGTACTTC. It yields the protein CASSSPPTGGYEQYF. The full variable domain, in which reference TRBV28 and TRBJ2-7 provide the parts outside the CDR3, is DVKVTQSSRYLVKRTGEKVFLECVQDMDHENMFWYRQDPGLGLRLIYFSYDVKMKEKGDIPEGYSVSREKKERFSLILESASTNQTSMYLCASSSPPTGGYEQYFGPGTRLTVT.

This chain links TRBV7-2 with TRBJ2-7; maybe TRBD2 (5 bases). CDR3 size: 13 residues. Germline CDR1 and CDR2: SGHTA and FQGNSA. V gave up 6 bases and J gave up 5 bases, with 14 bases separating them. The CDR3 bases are TGTGCCAGCAGACTTACTAGGATACACGAGCAGTACTTC. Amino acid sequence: CASRLTRIHEQYF.

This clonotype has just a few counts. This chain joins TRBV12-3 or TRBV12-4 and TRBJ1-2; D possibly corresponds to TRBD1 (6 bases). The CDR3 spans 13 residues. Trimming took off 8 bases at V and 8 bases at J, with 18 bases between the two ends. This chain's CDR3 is CASGVRGIDGYTF. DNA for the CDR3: TGTGCCAGCGGAGTCAGGGGAATTGACGGCTACACCTTC.

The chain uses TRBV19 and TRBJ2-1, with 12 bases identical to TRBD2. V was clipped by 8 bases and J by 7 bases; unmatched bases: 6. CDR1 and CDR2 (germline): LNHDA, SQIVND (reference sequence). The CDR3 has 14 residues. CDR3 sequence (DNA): TGTGCCAGTCGGACTAGCGGGGTATCAAATGAGCAGTTCTTC. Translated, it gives CASRTSGVSNEQFF.

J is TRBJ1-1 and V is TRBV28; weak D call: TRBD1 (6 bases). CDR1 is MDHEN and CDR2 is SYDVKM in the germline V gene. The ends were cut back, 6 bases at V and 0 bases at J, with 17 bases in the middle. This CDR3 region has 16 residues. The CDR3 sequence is CASSRIPDRLNTEAFF. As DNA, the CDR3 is TGTGCCAGCAGCCGGATTCCTGACAGGCTGAACACTGAAGCTTTCTTT.

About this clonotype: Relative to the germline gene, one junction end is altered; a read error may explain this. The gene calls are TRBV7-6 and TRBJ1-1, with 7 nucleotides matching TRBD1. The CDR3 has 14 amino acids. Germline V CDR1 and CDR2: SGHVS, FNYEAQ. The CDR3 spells CANSLGGTVTEAFF. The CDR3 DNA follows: TGTGCCAACAGCTTAGGGGGCACTGTCACTGAAGCTTTCTTT.

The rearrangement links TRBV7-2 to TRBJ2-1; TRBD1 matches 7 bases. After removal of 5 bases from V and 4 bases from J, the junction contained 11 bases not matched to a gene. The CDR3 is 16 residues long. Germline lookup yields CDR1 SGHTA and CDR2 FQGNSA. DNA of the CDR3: TGTGCCAGCAGCCCTCGGCCGGGACAGAGATACAATGAGCAGTTCTTC. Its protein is CASSPRPGQRYNEQFF.

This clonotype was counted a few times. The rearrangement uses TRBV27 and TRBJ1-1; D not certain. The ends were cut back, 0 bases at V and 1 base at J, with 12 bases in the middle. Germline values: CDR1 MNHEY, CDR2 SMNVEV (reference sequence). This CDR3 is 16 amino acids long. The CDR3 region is CASSLSSGEWNTEAFF. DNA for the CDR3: TGTGCCAGCAGTTTATCGTCAGGAGAGTGGAACACTGAAGCTTTCTTT.

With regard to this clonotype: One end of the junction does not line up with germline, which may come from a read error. The CDR3 spells CASSIGSNEQYF. In nucleotides, the CDR3 is TGTGCCAGCAGTATAGGGTCGAACGAGCAGTACTTC. The chain recombines TRBV19 with TRBJ2-7; D gene ambiguous. Germline loops: CDR1 LNHDA, CDR2 SQIVND (reference sequence). The CDR3 sequence is 12 residues long.

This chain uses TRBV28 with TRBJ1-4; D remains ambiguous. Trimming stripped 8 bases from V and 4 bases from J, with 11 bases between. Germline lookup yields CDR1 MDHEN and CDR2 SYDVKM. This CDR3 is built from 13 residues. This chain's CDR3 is CASEGWGNEKLFF. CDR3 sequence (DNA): TGTGCCAGCGAAGGGTGGGGTAATGAAAAACTGTTTTTT.

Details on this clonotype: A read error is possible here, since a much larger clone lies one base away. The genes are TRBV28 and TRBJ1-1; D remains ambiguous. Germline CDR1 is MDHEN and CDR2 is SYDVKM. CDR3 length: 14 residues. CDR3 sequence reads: CANSLWGVVTEAFF. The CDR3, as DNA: TGTGCCAACAGTTTATGGGGTGTTGTCACTGAAGCTTTCTTT.

CDR3 bases: TGTGCCAGCAGCGTAGGGGACAGTTCAAATTCACCCCTCCACTTT. Amino acid sequence: CASSVGDSSNSPLHF. This sequence joins TRBV9 and TRBJ1-6, with 7 bases identical to TRBD1. Germline-derived CDR1 and CDR2 are SGDLS and YYNGEE. The CDR3 consists of 15 residues. With V trimmed by 0 bases and J by 7 bases, 4 bases remained unmatched.

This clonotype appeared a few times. CDR3 nucleotide sequence: TGTGCCACCCGGGACCGGCCGGGCAATGAGCAGTTCTTC. It specifies CATRDRPGNEQFF. The V call is TRBV10-3, the J call TRBJ2-1, with D perhaps matching TRBD1 or TRBD2 (5 bases each). Trimming left V 10 bases short and J 6 bases short, with 16 bases between. The CDR3 contains 13 residues. Looked up from germline, CDR1 is ENHRY and CDR2 is SYGVKD.

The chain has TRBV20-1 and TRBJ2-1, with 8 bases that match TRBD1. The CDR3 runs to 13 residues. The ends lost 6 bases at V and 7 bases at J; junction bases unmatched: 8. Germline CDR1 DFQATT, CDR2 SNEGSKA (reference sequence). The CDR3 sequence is CSAPTGVRNEQFF. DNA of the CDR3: TGCAGTGCGCCGACAGGGGTTAGGAATGAGCAGTTCTTC.

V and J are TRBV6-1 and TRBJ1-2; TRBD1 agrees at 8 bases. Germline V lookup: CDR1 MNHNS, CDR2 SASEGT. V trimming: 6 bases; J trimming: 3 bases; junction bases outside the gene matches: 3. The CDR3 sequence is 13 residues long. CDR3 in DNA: TGTGCCAGCAGAAAGACAGGGGACTATGGCTACACCTTC. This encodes CASRKTGDYGYTF.

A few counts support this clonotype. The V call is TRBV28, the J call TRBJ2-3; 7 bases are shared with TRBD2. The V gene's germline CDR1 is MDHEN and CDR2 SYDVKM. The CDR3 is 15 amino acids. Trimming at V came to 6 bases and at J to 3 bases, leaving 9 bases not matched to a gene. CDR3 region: CASSVGGKSTDTQYF. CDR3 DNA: TGTGCCAGCAGCGTGGGGGGGAAATCTACAGATACGCAGTATTTT.

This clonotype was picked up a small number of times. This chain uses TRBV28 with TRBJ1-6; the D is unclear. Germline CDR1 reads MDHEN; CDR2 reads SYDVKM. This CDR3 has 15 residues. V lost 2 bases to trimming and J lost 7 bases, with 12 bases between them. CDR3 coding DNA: TGTGCCAGCAGTTTACATTTGTCGGGCAATTCACCCCTCCACTTT. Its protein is CASSLHLSGNSPLHF.